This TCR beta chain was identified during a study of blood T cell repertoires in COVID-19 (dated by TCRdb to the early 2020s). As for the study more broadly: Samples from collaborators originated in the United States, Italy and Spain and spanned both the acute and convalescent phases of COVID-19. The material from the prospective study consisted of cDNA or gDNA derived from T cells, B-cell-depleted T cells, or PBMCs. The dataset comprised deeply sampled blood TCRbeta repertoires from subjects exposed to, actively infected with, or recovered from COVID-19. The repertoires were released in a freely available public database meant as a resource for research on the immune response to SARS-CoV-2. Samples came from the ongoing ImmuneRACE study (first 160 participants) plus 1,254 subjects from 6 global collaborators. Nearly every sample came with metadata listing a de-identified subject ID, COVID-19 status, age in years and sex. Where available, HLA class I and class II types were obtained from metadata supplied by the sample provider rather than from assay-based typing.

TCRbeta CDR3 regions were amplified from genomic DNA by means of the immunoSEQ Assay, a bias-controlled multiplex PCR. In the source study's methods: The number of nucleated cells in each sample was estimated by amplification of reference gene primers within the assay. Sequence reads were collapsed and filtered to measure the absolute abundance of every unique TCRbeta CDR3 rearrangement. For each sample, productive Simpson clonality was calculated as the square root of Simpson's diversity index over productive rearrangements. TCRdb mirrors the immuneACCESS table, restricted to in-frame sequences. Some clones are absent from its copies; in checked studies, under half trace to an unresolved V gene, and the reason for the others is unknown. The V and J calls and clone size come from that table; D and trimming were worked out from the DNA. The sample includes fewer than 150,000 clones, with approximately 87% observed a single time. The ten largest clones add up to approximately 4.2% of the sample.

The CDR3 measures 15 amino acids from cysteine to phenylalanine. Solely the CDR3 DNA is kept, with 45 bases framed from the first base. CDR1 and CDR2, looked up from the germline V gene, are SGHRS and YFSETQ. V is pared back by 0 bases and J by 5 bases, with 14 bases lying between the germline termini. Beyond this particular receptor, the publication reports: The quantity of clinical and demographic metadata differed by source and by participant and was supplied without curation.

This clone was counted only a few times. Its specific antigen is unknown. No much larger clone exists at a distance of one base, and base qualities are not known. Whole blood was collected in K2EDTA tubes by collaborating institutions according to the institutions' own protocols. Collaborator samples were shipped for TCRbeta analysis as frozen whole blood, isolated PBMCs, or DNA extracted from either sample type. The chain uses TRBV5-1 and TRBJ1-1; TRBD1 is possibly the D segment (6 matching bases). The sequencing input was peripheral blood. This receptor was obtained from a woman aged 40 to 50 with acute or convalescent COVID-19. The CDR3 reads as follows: CASSLAETRGTEAFF. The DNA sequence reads TGCGCCAGCAGCTTGGCAGAGACAAGGGGGACTGAAGCTTTCTTT. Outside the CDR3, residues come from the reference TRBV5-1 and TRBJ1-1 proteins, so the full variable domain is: KAGVTQTPRYLIKTRGQQVTLSCSPISGHRSVSWYQQTPGQGLQFLFEYFSETQRNKGNFPGRFSGRQFSNSRSEMNVSTLELGDSALYLCASSLAETRGTEAFFGQGTRLTVV.